The 23 T cell receptor beta chains listed next were all sequenced from one sample in a study of cytomegalovirus exposure and HLA in healthy donors. It was with 60 Vbeta and 13 Jbeta primers that the PCR ran. Clones were read by immunoSEQ multiplex PCR, and TCRdb kept only the in-frame ones, dropping some. The repertoire includes about 98,000 clones, more than 60% of them detected once, and roughly 2.5% sits in the top ten. Sequenced: PBMCs. These receptor sequences come from a man aged 50 or older in good health and CMV-seronegative.

The genes are TRBV29-1 and TRBJ2-1, with D unresolved. Trimming cost V 4 bases and J 5 bases, with 9 bases left between them. The germline V gene encodes CDR1 SQVTM and CDR2 ANQGSEA. This CDR3 has 12 amino acids. CDR3 in amino acids: CSVVVQHNEQFF. In DNA form, the CDR3 reads TGCAGCGTTGTGGTACAACACAATGAGCAGTTCTTC.

This chain connects TRBV2 to TRBJ2-5; D call uncertain. Germline V gene lookup returns CDR1 SNHLY and CDR2 FYNNEI. Trimming left V 6 bases short and J 5 bases short, with 10 bases between. This CDR3 region has 12 residues. CDR3 in amino acids: CASSPGRETQYF. CDR3 nucleotide sequence: TGTGCCAGCAGCCCCGGCAGGGAGACCCAGTACTTC.

This rearrangement joins TRBV5-1 to TRBJ2-2, with 9 positions matching TRBD2. The J segment lost 6 bases and the V segment lost 4 bases, leaving 7 bases of the junction unmatched. CDR1 is SGHRS, CDR2 YFSETQ, per germline. The CDR3 has 15 amino acids. CDR3 sequence (DNA): TGCGCCAGCAGCGTCGGGACTAGCTCTGCCGGGGAGCTGTTTTTT. Protein: CASSVGTSSAGELFF.

The rearrangement joins TRBV6-1 to TRBJ1-2; the D gene is possibly TRBD1 (6 bases). CDR3 size: 15 residues. Trimming removed 1 base at V and 0 bases at J, with 9 bases between. The V gene's germline CDR1 is MNHNS and CDR2 SASEGT. This CDR3 is CASSEDRAANYGYTF. CDR3 coding DNA: TGTGCCAGCAGTGAAGACAGGGCGGCTAACTATGGCTACACCTTC.

The chain uses TRBV15 and TRBJ2-1; TRBD2 agrees at 9 bases. The CDR3 contains 21 residues. Looked up from germline, CDR1 is LNHNV and CDR2 is YYDKDF (reference sequence). With 0 bases clipped from V and 1 base from J, the junction kept 16 bases outside the gene matches. The CDR3 is CATSREVAGAQYKMSYNEQFF. In nucleotides, the CDR3 is TGTGCCACCAGCAGAGAGGTAGCGGGGGCCCAGTACAAGATGTCCTACAATGAGCAGTTCTTC.

This clone was seen more than once but under ten times. The chain employs TRBV19 and TRBJ2-3; TRBD2 agrees at 14 bases. Germline CDR1 LNHDA, CDR2 SQIVND (reference sequence). V trimming: 8 bases; J trimming: 4 bases; junction bases outside the gene matches: 5. This CDR3 is 15 amino acids long. Here the CDR3 DNA reads TGTGCCAGTCAGACTAGCGGGGGGGCCCCAGATACGCAGTATTTT. Amino acids: CASQTSGGAPDTQYF.

The chain couples TRBV5-1 to TRBJ1-2, with 7 positions matching TRBD1. Trimming removed 4 bases from V and 4 bases from J; junction bases left unmatched: 7. The CDR3 totals 14 residues. Germline assignment: CDR1 SGHRS and CDR2 YFSETQ. CDR3 region: CASSLDRQVYGYTF. DNA of the CDR3: TGCGCCAGCAGCCTGGACAGGCAAGTCTATGGCTACACCTTC. The complete variable domain, with remaining parts taken from reference TRBV5-1 and TRBJ1-2, reads KAGVTQTPRYLIKTRGQQVTLSCSPISGHRSVSWYQQTPGQGLQFLFEYFSETQRNKGNFPGRFSGRQFSNSRSEMNVSTLELGDSALYLCASSLDRQVYGYTFGSGTRLTVV.

This chain connects TRBV7-2 to TRBJ1-2; the match to TRBD1 covers 7 bases. This CDR3 contains 14 residues. Per the germline V gene, CDR1 is SGHTA and CDR2 is FQGNSA. V shed 5 bases and J 4 bases; nucleotides not matched to a gene: 7. The CDR3 region has the DNA TGTGCCAGCAGCCCCAGGGCAGGGGGCTATGGCTACACCTTC. The encoded protein is CASSPRAGGYGYTF. The entire variable domain, with the rest obtained from reference TRBV7-2 and TRBJ1-2, is as follows: GAGVSQSPSNKVTEKGKDVELRCDPISGHTALYWYRQSLGQGLEFLIYFQGNSAPDKSGLPSDRFSAERTGGSVSTLTIQRTQQEDSAVYLCASSPRAGGYGYTFGSGTRLTVV.

This clone appeared a few times. J is TRBJ2-5 and V is TRBV5-6; TRBD1 agrees at 7 bases. With the DNA end fitting TRBJ2-7 better, the J assignment may be wrong. CDR1 and CDR2 from the germline V gene are SGHDT and YYEEEE. CDR3 length equals 16 residues. CDR3 coding DNA: TGTGCCAGCAGCTTCATTTCGGGACAGTTGGACTACGAGCAGTACTTC. This codes for CASSFISGQLDYEQYF.

The chain links TRBV7-2 to TRBJ2-4; no clear D gene. The CDR3 length is 14 residues. The ends were cut back, 4 bases at V and 8 bases at J, with 15 bases in the middle. Germline CDR1 SGHTA, CDR2 FQGNSA. CDR3 sequence: CASSSFAPQDIQYF. The DNA for the CDR3 is TGTGCCAGCAGCTCGTTCGCCCCACAAGACATTCAGTACTTC. Full variable domain (rest looked up from reference TRBV7-2 and TRBJ2-4): GAGVSQSPSNKVTEKGKDVELRCDPISGHTALYWYRQSLGQGLEFLIYFQGNSAPDKSGLPSDRFSAERTGGSVSTLTIQRTQQEDSAVYLCASSSFAPQDIQYFGAGTRLSVL.

This chain joins TRBV19 and TRBJ2-1; D is undetermined. The CDR3 spans 13 residues. V lost 10 bases and J lost 6, with 16 bases in between. The germline V gene has CDR1 LNHDA and CDR2 SQIVND (reference sequence). CDR3 sequence reads: CAIAALGRNEQFF. CDR3 nucleotide sequence: TGTGCCATCGCGGCTCTCGGTCGCAATGAGCAGTTCTTC. The full variable domain, with the rest looked up from reference TRBV19 and TRBJ2-1, is DGGITQSPKYLFRKEGQNVTLSCEQNLNHDAMYWYRQDPGQGLRLIYYSQIVNDFQKGDIAEGYSVSREKKESFPLTVTSAQKNPTAFYLCAIAALGRNEQFFGPGTRLTVL.

The chain recombines TRBV5-1 with TRBJ2-1; the match to TRBD2 covers 7 bases. The CDR3 covers 15 residues. V shed 4 bases, J shed 4 bases, and the junction held 8 bases outside the gene matches. Germline V gene sequence: CDR1 SGHRS, CDR2 YFSETQ. As DNA, the CDR3 is TGCGCCAGCAGCACCGGGACTACCTTTTACAATGAGCAGTTCTTC. As protein: CASSTGTTFYNEQFF.

The chain is built from TRBV6-5 and TRBJ1-2, with 11 bases lining up with TRBD1. The CDR3 extends over 16 amino acids. The germline V gene has CDR1 MNHEY and CDR2 SVGAGI. V trimming: 0 bases; J trimming: 4 bases; junction bases outside the gene matches: 4. CDR3 residues: CASSYSRTGGSYGYTF. The CDR3, as DNA: TGTGCCAGCAGTTACTCGCGGACAGGGGGCAGCTATGGCTACACCTTC.

CDR3 sequence: CASKAGTNTGELFF. CDR3 in DNA: TGTGCCAGCAAAGCAGGGACGAACACCGGGGAGCTGTTTTTT. V and J are TRBV27 and TRBJ2-2, with D perhaps matching TRBD1 (5 bases). Trimming pared 7 bases from V and 0 bases from J, leaving 9 bases between. The CDR3 loop spans 14 amino acids. The germline CDR1 and CDR2 sequences are MNHEY and SMNVEV (reference sequence).

The chain is built from TRBV6-6 and TRBJ1-5, with TRBD1 identical over 8 bases. The CDR3 spans 15 residues. V shed 5 bases and J 4 bases; nucleotides not matched to a gene: 7. Germline CDR1 and CDR2: MNHNY and SVGAGI (reference sequence). The CDR3 nucleotides are TGTGCCAGCAGTAGCAGGGGGCTACCAAATCAGCCCCAGCATTTT. Translated, it gives CASSSRGLPNQPQHF.

CDR3 DNA: TGTGCCAGCAGGGAGCTCGTGGCTGGGGCCAACGTCCTGACTTTC. It yields the protein CASRELVAGANVLTF. This sequence joins TRBV6-1 and TRBJ2-6, with D unresolved. Trimming cost V 6 bases and J 2 bases, with 11 bases left between them. Germline CDR1 and CDR2: MNHNS and SASEGT. The CDR3 runs 15 residues.

This clone appeared a few times. One junction end disagrees with the germline gene, perhaps due to a read error. The CDR3 is CASSQEGTGTGVYAQYF. The CDR3 nucleotides are TGCGCCAGCAGCCAAGAAGGGACCGGGACAGGGGTCTACGCGCAGTACTTC. The rearrangement uses TRBV4-1 and TRBJ2-7; 10 bases match TRBD1. Germline V CDR1 and CDR2: MGHRA, YSYEKL. The CDR3 has 17 residues.

The gene calls are TRBV5-1 and TRBJ2-7, with 10 bases matching TRBD1. The ends lost 1 base at V and 2 bases at J; junction bases unmatched: 6. The CDR3 is made up of 16 amino acids. CDR1 SGHRS and CDR2 YFSETQ come from the germline V gene. CDR3 amino acids: CASSLIPGQGTYEQYF. CDR3 DNA: TGCGCCAGCAGCTTGATTCCGGGACAGGGGACCTACGAGCAGTACTTC.

The genes are TRBV5-1 and TRBJ1-1; D uncertain. CDR3 length: 15 amino acids. V was cut by 2 bases and J by 1 base, with 12 bases left in between. Germline V gene sequence: CDR1 SGHRS, CDR2 YFSETQ. This chain's CDR3 is CASSFDWVRNTEAFF. CDR3 sequence (DNA): TGCGCCAGCAGCTTCGACTGGGTGAGGAACACTGAAGCTTTCTTT.

V is TRBV2 and J is TRBJ1-1; D gene uncertain. Germline CDR1 is SNHLY and CDR2 is FYNNEI. Trimming removed 7 bases at V and 4 bases at J, with 10 bases between. This CDR3 contains 12 residues. The CDR3 is CASTGGATEAFF. The DNA for the CDR3 is TGTGCCAGCACGGGAGGCGCCACTGAAGCTTTCTTT.

The chain links TRBV2 to TRBJ2-7; the match to TRBD1 covers 8 bases. The CDR3 extends over 14 amino acids. V shed 3 bases, J shed 3 bases, and the junction held 4 bases outside the gene matches. The V gene's germline CDR1 is SNHLY and CDR2 FYNNEI. The CDR3 coding sequence is TGTGCCAGCAGTGATTGGACAGGGATCTACGAGCAGTACTTC. It codes for CASSDWTGIYEQYF. The full variable domain, in which reference TRBV2 and TRBJ2-7 provide the parts outside the CDR3, is EPEVTQTPSHQVTQMGQEVILRCVPISNHLYFYWYRQILGQKVEFLVSFYNNEISEKSEIFDDQFSVERPDGSNFTLKIRSTKLEDSAMYFCASSDWTGIYEQYFGPGTRLTVT.

The chain recombines TRBV5-4 with TRBJ2-2, with 8 bases lining up with TRBD2. CDR3 length equals 17 residues. Germline CDR1 reads SGHNT; CDR2 reads YYREEE (reference sequence). The V and J ends lost 1 base and 7 bases, in that order; junction bases with no gene match: 12. CDR3 loop: CASSLSPLGAGDGELFF. The CDR3, as DNA: TGTGCCAGCAGCTTGTCCCCACTCGGAGCGGGAGACGGGGAGCTGTTTTTT.

This clone was seen a single time. This chain uses TRBV28 with TRBJ2-1; D unresolved. Trimming removed 6 bases at V and 2 bases at J, with 8 bases between. From germline, CDR1 is MDHEN and CDR2 SYDVKM. This CDR3 region has 13 residues. The CDR3 protein is CASSPAAYNEQFF. The DNA for the CDR3 is TGTGCCAGCAGCCCCGCAGCCTACAATGAGCAGTTCTTC.